This T cell receptor beta chain was captured in a study of early T cells in non-severe SARS-CoV-2 infection. Across the whole study: The study sequenced bulk RNA from unsorted whole blood, with chains unpaired.

There are many counts of this clonotype. As yet, its antigen is unknown. General observations from the study: Anti-spike CD8 responses were favored by VDJdb matching, which missed private and CD4 specificities.

Unique molecular identifiers (one per individual cDNA molecule) were attached. One entry per CDR3 protein results from TCRdb running MiXCR on the 5' RACE reads. The sample contains about 69,000 distinct CDR3 sequences, around 4.2% of which appear only once. This specimen was whole blood, taken at baseline. The TCR was taken from an adult who was a healthcare worker with PCR-confirmed SARS-CoV-2 infection or an uninfected control (not recorded which). The donor label of this sample is uncertain.

CDR3 coding DNA: TGCGCCAGCAGCCAGGGGACAGATGGGGCCAACGTCCTGACTTTC. It translates to CASSQGTDGANVLTF. This rearrangement joins TRBV4-3 to TRBJ2-6; 7 bases agree with TRBD1. This CDR3 has 15 amino acids. V gave up 3 bases and J gave up 3 bases; unmatched junction bases: 2. Germline V gene data show CDR1 as LGHNA and CDR2 as YSLEER.